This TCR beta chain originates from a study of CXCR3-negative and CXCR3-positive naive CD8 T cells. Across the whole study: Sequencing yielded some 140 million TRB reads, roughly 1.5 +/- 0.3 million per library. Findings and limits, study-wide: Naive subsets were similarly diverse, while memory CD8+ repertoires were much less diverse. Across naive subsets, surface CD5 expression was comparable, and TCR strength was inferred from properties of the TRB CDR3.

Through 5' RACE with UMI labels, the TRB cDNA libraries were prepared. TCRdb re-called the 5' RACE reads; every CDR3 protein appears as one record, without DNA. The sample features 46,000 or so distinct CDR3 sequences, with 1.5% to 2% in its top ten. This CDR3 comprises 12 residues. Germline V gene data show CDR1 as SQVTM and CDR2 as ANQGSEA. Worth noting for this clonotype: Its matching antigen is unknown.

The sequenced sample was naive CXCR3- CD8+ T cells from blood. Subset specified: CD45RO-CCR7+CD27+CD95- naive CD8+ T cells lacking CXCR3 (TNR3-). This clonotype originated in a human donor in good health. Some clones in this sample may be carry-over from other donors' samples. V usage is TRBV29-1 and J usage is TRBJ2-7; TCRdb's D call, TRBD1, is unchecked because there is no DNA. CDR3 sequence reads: CSVESPGYEQYF.